The 22 T cell receptor beta chains given below trace back to one sample, sequenced in a study of lymphopenia after photon versus proton radiotherapy. Profiled with immunoSEQ multiplex PCR; TCRdb holds only in-frame clones, not every one. Of approximately 71,000 clones in the sample, roughly 93% were seen once. The sequences come from peripheral blood, collected from a patient treated with photon-based radiotherapy. These receptors all come from a woman aged 70-85 years with pancreatic cancer.

This clone was seen only once. The chain employs TRBV4-1 and TRBJ1-4, with a tentative D call TRBD1 (5 bases). The germline V and J ends were trimmed by 2 bases and 7 bases, with 11 bases remaining between them. The CDR3 totals 14 residues. Germline lookup yields CDR1 MGHRA and CDR2 YSYEKL. CDR3: CASSQFMGGEKLFF. The CDR3 coding sequence is TGCGCCAGCAGCCAATTCATGGGGGGTGAAAAACTGTTTTTT.

A note on this clone: One end of the junction fails to match germline, which may point to a read error. The chain recombines TRBV11-2 with TRBJ2-7; no clear D gene. Looked up from germline, CDR1 is SGHAT and CDR2 is FQNNGV. The CDR3 is 14 residues long. The CDR3 nucleotides are TGTGCCAGCAGCTTAGATGCAGCCTCCCACGAGCAGTACTTC. Translation: CASSLDAASHEQYF.

This chain uses TRBV4-2 with TRBJ1-3; no definite D call. V gave up 1 base and J gave up 1 base, with 17 bases separating them. CDR1 and CDR2 from the germline V gene are LGHNA and YNFKEQ. This CDR3 is built from 18 residues. CDR3 bases: TGTGCCAGCAGCCAAGGTCGCGGCGGGGTAGGGTCTGGAAACACCATATATTTT. It translates to CASSQGRGGVGSGNTIYF.

The chain is built from TRBV7-2 and TRBJ1-1, with TRBD1 as a possible D gene (6 bases). The CDR3 contains 14 residues. CDR1 SGHTA and CDR2 FQGNSA come from the germline V gene. V lost 5 bases and J 4 bases, leaving 14 bases between the germline ends. The CDR3 region is CASSLNRASTEAFF. The CDR3 DNA reads as TGTGCCAGCAGCCTCAACAGGGCCTCCACTGAAGCTTTCTTT.

CDR3 DNA: TGTGCCAGTACCTTGGGGGGGGCAGGTTTCAACACTGAAGCTTTCTTT. Protein: CASTLGGAGFNTEAFF. V and J are TRBV19 and TRBJ1-1; maybe TRBD1 (6 bases). The germline gives CDR1 LNHDA, CDR2 SQIVND (reference sequence). V dropped 7 bases and J dropped 2 bases, with 20 bases sitting between them. The CDR3 is 16 amino acids.

The chain has TRBV29-1 and TRBJ2-7, with 11 bases aligning to TRBD2. After removal of 5 bases from V and 6 bases from J, the junction contained 6 bases not matched to a gene. Germline V lookup: CDR1 SQVTM, CDR2 ANQGSEA. This CDR3 comprises 13 residues. The CDR3, as DNA: TGCAGCGTTCAGATAGCGGGAGGGTTCGAGCAGTACTTC. Its translation: CSVQIAGGFEQYF.

The V call is TRBV29-1, the J call TRBJ2-5, with TRBD2 identical over 14 bases. CDR1 is SQVTM, CDR2 ANQGSEA, per germline. This CDR3 spans 15 amino acids. CDR3 loop: CTVGLAGARFETQYF. CDR3 bases: TGCACCGTGGGACTAGCGGGAGCCCGCTTCGAGACCCAGTACTTC.

The chain has TRBV7-9 and TRBJ2-3; D assignment may be TRBD1 or TRBD2 (5 bases each). This CDR3 is built from 16 residues. V was trimmed by 3 bases and J by 6 bases, leaving 19 bases between them. CDR1 SEHNR and CDR2 FQNEAQ come from the germline V gene (reference sequence). The CDR3 coding sequence is TGTGCCAGCAGCTTTAGAGGGGAAGCCTTCTCCGATACGCAGTATTTT. Its protein product is CASSFRGEAFSDTQYF.

The chain has TRBV7-2 and TRBJ2-3, with D possibly being TRBD2 (6 bases). This CDR3 is 16 amino acids long. CDR1 is SGHTA, CDR2 FQGNSA, per germline. The V end lost 5 bases, the J end lost 8 bases, and 23 bases lay between the germline ends. In DNA form, the CDR3 reads TGTGCCAGCAGCCTTAAGGGAGGACTAAGACACGTTACGCAGTATTTT. Translation gives CASSLKGGLRHVTQYF.

The gene calls are TRBV18 and TRBJ2-5; D is uncertain. Germline CDR1 reads KGHSH; CDR2 reads LQKENI. V was clipped by 3 bases and J by 5 bases, with 13 bases between them. CDR3 length: 14 residues. The CDR3 is CASSPIIPPETQYF. The DNA of the CDR3 is TGTGCCAGCTCACCCATAATCCCGCCGGAGACCCAGTACTTC. Combining the CDR3 with reference TRBV18 and TRBJ2-5 gives the whole variable domain NAGVMQNPRHLVRRRGQEARLRCSPMKGHSHVYWYRQLPEEGLKFMVYLQKENIIDESGMPKERFSAEFPKEGPSILRIQQVVRGDSAAYFCASSPIIPPETQYFGPGTRLLVL.

The chain recombines TRBV18 with TRBJ1-5; 8 nucleotides align to TRBD1. Germline loops: CDR1 KGHSH, CDR2 LQKENI. V shed 5 bases, J shed 5 bases, and the junction held 5 bases outside the gene matches. The CDR3 is 14 residues long. The CDR3 DNA reads as TGTGCCAGCTCAACCGGACAGGGAGATCAGCCCCAGCATTTT. Its translation is CASSTGQGDQPQHF.

The chain couples TRBV7-2 to TRBJ2-7; D may match TRBD1 or TRBD2 (5 bases each). Germline CDR1 SGHTA, CDR2 FQGNSA. CDR3 length equals 13 residues. V was shortened by 7 bases and J by 4 bases, with 14 bases between the two germline ends. The CDR3 region is CASTSGPPYEQYF. In DNA form, the CDR3 reads TGTGCCAGCACCTCGGGACCCCCTTACGAGCAGTACTTC.

This sequence joins TRBV6-1 and TRBJ1-5; possibly TRBD1 for D (5 bases). This CDR3 has 13 residues. V dropped 6 bases and J dropped 3 bases, with 9 bases sitting between them. Germline V lookup: CDR1 MNHNS, CDR2 SASEGT. DNA for the CDR3: TGTGCCAGCAGACAGGTCAACAATCAGCCCCAGCATTTT. This gives the protein CASRQVNNQPQHF.

The rearrangement links TRBV6-5 to TRBJ2-7; TRBD1 matches at 9 bases. The CDR3 sequence is 14 residues long. Germline CDR1 and CDR2: MNHEY and SVGAGI. J was trimmed by 5 bases and V by 6 bases; bases with no gene match: 8. CDR3 in DNA: TGTGCCAGCAGCCCGCGTCGACAGGGGGACGAGCAGTACTTC. It specifies CASSPRRQGDEQYF.

The rearrangement uses TRBV5-6 and TRBJ2-3; the D is unclear. Germline CDR1 reads SGHDT; CDR2 reads YYEEEE. V shed 3 bases and J shed 3 bases, with 8 bases lying between them. The CDR3 spans 13 residues. CDR3 sequence (DNA): TGTGCCAGCAGCTCGGTCTTAACAGATACGCAGTATTTT. This translates into CASSSVLTDTQYF.

V and J are TRBV7-9 and TRBJ1-1; D call uncertain. V was trimmed by 1 base and J by 3 bases, leaving 9 bases between them. The CDR3 has 14 residues. CDR1 is SEHNR, CDR2 FQNEAQ, per germline (reference sequence). The CDR3, as DNA: TGTGCCAGCAGCTTAGTCGGAGGTGACACTGAAGCTTTCTTT. Its protein is CASSLVGGDTEAFF. Full variable domain (rest looked up from reference TRBV7-9 and TRBJ1-1): DTGVSQNPRHKITKRGQNVTFRCDPISEHNRLYWYRQTLGQGPEFLTYFQNEAQLEKSRLLSDRFSAERPKGSFSTLEIQRTEQGDSAMYLCASSLVGGDTEAFFGQGTRLTVV.

The chain combines TRBV6-1 with TRBJ1-5; perhaps TRBD1 as D (5 bases). Germline V lookup: CDR1 MNHNS, CDR2 SASEGT. Trimming took off 6 bases at V and 3 bases at J, with 9 bases between the two ends. The CDR3 runs to 13 residues. The CDR3 is CASRQVDNQPQHF. DNA of the CDR3: TGTGCCAGCAGACAGGTGGACAATCAGCCCCAGCATTTT.

This chain connects TRBV6-6 to TRBJ2-5, with 7 bases fitting TRBD2. Germline trimming cut 6 bases from V and 0 bases from J; bases unmatched to any gene: 7. This CDR3 comprises 15 residues. Germline V CDR1 and CDR2: MNHNY, SVGAGI (reference sequence). The DNA of the CDR3 is TGTGCCAGCAGGGGTAGCGGGTACCACCAAGAGACCCAGTACTTC. Amino acids: CASRGSGYHQETQYF.

The gene calls are TRBV5-8 and TRBJ1-5; a weak D match, TRBD1 (5 bases). Germline lookup yields CDR1 SGHTS and CDR2 YDEGEE. V was cut by 1 base and J by 5 bases, with 7 bases left in between. The CDR3 covers 13 residues. This CDR3 is CASSLRGDQPQHF. CDR3 nucleotide sequence: TGTGCCAGCAGCTTGCGGGGGGATCAGCCCCAGCATTTT.

The chain recombines TRBV27 with TRBJ1-1; D not certain. Germline CDR1 MNHEY, CDR2 SMNVEV (reference sequence). The length of the CDR3 is 13 residues. V was cut by 2 bases and J by 1 base, with 5 bases left in between. The CDR3 DNA reads TGTGCCAGCAGTTTAATCCCGAACACTGAAGCTTTCTTT. It is translated as CASSLIPNTEAFF.

The chain recombines TRBV6-1 with TRBJ2-1; TRBD2 aligns across 9 bases. The CDR3 is 18 residues long. V dropped 2 bases and J dropped 6; count of bases not matched to a gene: 14. The V gene's germline CDR1 is MNHNS and CDR2 SASEGT. CDR3 nucleotides: TGTGCCAGCAGTGAATCTTTCGGGGGCGGAGCGGGAGGCAATGAGCAGTTCTTC. Translated: CASSESFGGGAGGNEQFF.

This chain joins TRBV19 and TRBJ2-7; 8 positions match TRBD2. This CDR3 has 14 amino acids. From germline, CDR1 is LNHDA and CDR2 SQIVND (reference sequence). After removal of 8 bases from V and 0 bases from J, the junction contained 6 bases not matched to a gene. CDR3 loop: CASALAASSYEQYF. In DNA form, the CDR3 reads TGTGCCAGTGCACTAGCGGCGAGCTCCTACGAGCAGTACTTC.